These 5 T cell receptor beta chains share one sample of origin, sequenced in a study of radiotherapy plus CTLA-4 blockade in lung cancer. Measured with immunoSEQ multiplex PCR; TCRdb has only the in-frame clones, and not every one. The sample records approximately 99,000 clones, 88% being singletons. The source material was peripheral blood, sampled from a patient treated with radiotherapy plus ipilimumab. Receptors originate from a human donor with non-small cell lung cancer that progressed on radiotherapy plus ipilimumab.

The V call is TRBV7-6, the J call TRBJ1-1; no definite D call. Germline loops: CDR1 SGHVS, CDR2 FNYEAQ. The CDR3 is 14 amino acids. V lost 4 bases to trimming and J lost 2 bases, with 11 bases between them. The CDR3 DNA reads TGTGCCAGCAGCTCGTACGTGATCAACACTGAAGCTTTCTTT. It translates to CASSSYVINTEAFF.

The rearrangement joins TRBV6-5 to TRBJ2-7, with 11 bases fitting TRBD2. This CDR3 comprises 14 residues. The germline V gene encodes CDR1 MNHEY and CDR2 SVGAGI. After removal of 6 bases from V and 5 bases from J, the junction contained 6 bases not matched to a gene. The CDR3 spells CASRLAGGSHEQYF. CDR3 in DNA: TGTGCCAGCAGGTTAGCGGGAGGGTCCCACGAGCAGTACTTC.

The CDR3 region has the DNA TGCGCCAGCAGCACCCCGAACCAGGCGAGCTCTGGGGCCAACGTCCTGACTTTC. This gives the protein CASSTPNQASSGANVLTF. V and J are TRBV5-1 and TRBJ2-6, with no clear D. The length of the CDR3 is 18 residues. CDR1 and CDR2 (germline): SGHRS, YFSETQ. V lost 4 bases to trimming and J lost 0 bases, with 17 bases between them.

This clone appeared a single time. The rearrangement uses TRBV28 and TRBJ2-7; 7 bases line up with TRBD2. With V trimmed by 6 bases and J by 3 bases, 14 bases remained unmatched. The CDR3 runs to 16 residues. The V gene's germline CDR1 is MDHEN and CDR2 SYDVKM. The DNA of the CDR3 is TGTGCCAGCAGCGGACTAGGCAAGGGGATTAACTACGAGCAGTACTTC. This gives the protein CASSGLGKGINYEQYF.

The genes are TRBV5-4 and TRBJ2-7; no clear D gene. Trimming removed 0 bases at V and 4 bases at J, with 11 bases between. This CDR3 has 14 residues. Per the germline V gene, CDR1 is SGHNT and CDR2 is YYREEE (reference sequence). The CDR3 spells CASSLDSQGYEQYF. CDR3 DNA: TGTGCCAGCAGCTTGGACAGCCAAGGGTACGAGCAGTACTTC.